This T cell receptor beta chain was obtained from a study of shared clonotypes between healthy human individuals (dated by TCRdb to about 2020). With respect to the entire study: The cohort comprised a couple of women and a few men aged 18 to 49 years. Blood TCR repertoires of five healthy adults were deeply sequenced to estimate repertoire size and the extent of clonotype sharing between individuals. To increase sequencing depth and limit assay-specific biases, TCR repertoire library preparation and sequencing were carried out by different laboratories using diverse techniques. Leukapheresis yielded between about 0.94 and 10 billion PBMCs per donor.

In this sample, this clone turned up a few times. Its antigen is currently not known. No base qualities exist here, and no much larger clone lies one base off it. The donors were healthy, HIV-negative adults with no recently reported acute infections or vaccinations. All donors were Caucasian adults living in Nashville, Tennessee, USA. For unsorted samples, about 85 million PBMCs were counted and genomic DNA was extracted with the QIAamp DNA Blood Mini kit. Blood was collected by leukapheresis, and PBMCs were isolated by Ficoll-Histopaque density gradient centrifugation and then cryopreserved in liquid nitrogen vapor phase. The full study reports these points: Sampling was restricted to blood, and TCR repertoires in tissue are likely to differ from TCR repertoires in blood. Because the study included a small number of donors, the genetic and exposure-history diversity represented was limited. Pairwise subsampling indicated that sequencing depth was expected to affect the degree of clonotype sharing among donors.

The germline V gene encodes CDR1 SGHTA and CDR2 FQGNSA. A distance of 10 bases separates the germline ends of V and J, which lose 2 bases and 4 bases respectively. From the cysteine through the phenylalanine, the CDR3 covers 14 amino acids. The kept DNA is CDR3 alone, 42 bases in frame from the first base. TCR CDR3 regions were amplified from genomic DNA by multiplex PCR using the deep immunoSEQ assay. Extracted genomic DNA from each cell subset was distributed evenly across all wells of several immunoSEQ 96-well plates, and each plate was treated as a replicate. For unsorted PBMC, about 300 ng of genomic DNA, equivalent to about 30,000 T cell genomes, went into each replicate PCR. Unsorted PBMC genomic DNA was sequenced across ten immunoSEQ deep assay plates. Purified libraries were measured with a Qubit 3.0 fluorometer, size-checked on a Bioanalyzer 2100, and measured again with the KAPA Library Quantification kit. A separate single-read 150-cycle Illumina NextSeq 550 flow cell was used to sequence each immunoSEQ 96-well plate. The authors processed their data as follows. Because only junctional sequences without quality scores were contained in the immunoSEQ output, filtering matching that applied to full-length reads could not be performed. Sequences were annotated with PyIR, a Python wrapper for IgBLAST v1.9, and V/J genes and CDR3 were assigned using IMGT germline references. Reads with weak V/J assignments (E-value above 1e-6), missing CDR3, stop codons, out-of-frame junctions, or ambiguous translated residues were removed. V3J clonotypes were defined as sequences sharing the same inferred V gene, J gene, and CDR3 amino acid sequence. Percentage overlap between repertoires was calculated by dividing the number of shared unique clonotypes by the size of the smaller repertoire. Three approaches were used to assess repertoire richness: RTK rarefaction, the Chao1 estimator, and Recon v2.1 estimates of unobserved clonotypes. TCRdb took over this immuneACCESS table, retaining in-frame rearrangements with V and J assigned. Such tables are incomplete; in checked studies, under half of the missing clones stem from an unresolved V gene, and the remainder is unexplained. D and trimming were read from the DNA, whereas the V and J calls and clone size are those reported in that table. Present in this sample are about 490,000 clones, approximately 81% of which were seen just once. The ten largest clonotypes hold roughly 13% of the sample.

This TCR was sampled from a woman aged 40 to 49 in good health. Some clones in this sample may be carry-over from other donors' samples. The sequencing sample was made of PBMCs. The chain couples TRBV7-2 to TRBJ2-3; no D segment can be confidently identified. The CDR3 amino acid sequence is: CASSLNSPPDTQYF. The nucleotide sequence reads as follows: TGTGCCAGCAGCTTAAACAGCCCGCCAGATACGCAGTATTTT.